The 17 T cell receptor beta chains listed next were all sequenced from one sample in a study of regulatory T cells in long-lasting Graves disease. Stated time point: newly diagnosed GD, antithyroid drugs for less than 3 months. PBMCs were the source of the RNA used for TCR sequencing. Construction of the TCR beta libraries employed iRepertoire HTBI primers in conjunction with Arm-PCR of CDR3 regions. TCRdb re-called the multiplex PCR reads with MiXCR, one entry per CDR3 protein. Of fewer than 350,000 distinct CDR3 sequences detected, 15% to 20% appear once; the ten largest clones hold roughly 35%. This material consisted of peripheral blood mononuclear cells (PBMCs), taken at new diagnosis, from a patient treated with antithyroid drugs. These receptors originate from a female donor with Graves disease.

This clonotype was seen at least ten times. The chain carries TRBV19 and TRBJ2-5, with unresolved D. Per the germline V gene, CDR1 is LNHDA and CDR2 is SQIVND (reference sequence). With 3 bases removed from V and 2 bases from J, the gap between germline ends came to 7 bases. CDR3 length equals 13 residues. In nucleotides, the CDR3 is TGTGCCAGTAGTATCACTTTTCAAGAGACCCAGTACTTC. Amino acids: CASSITFQETQYF.

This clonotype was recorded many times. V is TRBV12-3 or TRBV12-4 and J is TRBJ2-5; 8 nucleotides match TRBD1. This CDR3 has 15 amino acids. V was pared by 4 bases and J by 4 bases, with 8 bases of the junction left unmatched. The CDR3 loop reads CASSSPTQGAETQYF. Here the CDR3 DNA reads TGTGCCAGCAGTTCGCCAACTCAGGGGGCAGAGACCCAGTACTTC.

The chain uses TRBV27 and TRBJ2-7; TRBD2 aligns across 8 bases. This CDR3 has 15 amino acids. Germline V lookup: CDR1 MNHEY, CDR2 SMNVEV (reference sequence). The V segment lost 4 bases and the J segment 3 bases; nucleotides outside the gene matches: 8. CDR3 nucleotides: TGTGCCAGCAGTTCCCCCTCGGGAGGGAACTACGAGCAGTACTTC. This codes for CASSSPSGGNYEQYF.

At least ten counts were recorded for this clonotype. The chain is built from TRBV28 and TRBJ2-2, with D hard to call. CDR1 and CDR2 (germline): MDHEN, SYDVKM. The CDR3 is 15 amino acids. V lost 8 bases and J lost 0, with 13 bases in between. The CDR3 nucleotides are TGTGCCAGCCGATTCGGACGAGCGAACACCGGGGAGCTGTTTTTT. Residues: CASRFGRANTGELFF. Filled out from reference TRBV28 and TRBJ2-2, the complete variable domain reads DVKVTQSSRYLVKRTGEKVFLECVQDMDHENMFWYRQDPGLGLRLIYFSYDVKMKEKGDIPEGYSVSREKKERFSLILESASTNQTSMYLCASRFGRANTGELFFGEGSRLTVL.

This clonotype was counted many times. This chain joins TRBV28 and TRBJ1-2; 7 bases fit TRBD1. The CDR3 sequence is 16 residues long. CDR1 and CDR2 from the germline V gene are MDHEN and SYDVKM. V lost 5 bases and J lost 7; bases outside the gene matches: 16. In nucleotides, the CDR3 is TGTGCCAGCAGTCCTACAGGGGACGGCTGGTCGGGTGGCTACACCTTC. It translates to CASSPTGDGWSGGYTF.

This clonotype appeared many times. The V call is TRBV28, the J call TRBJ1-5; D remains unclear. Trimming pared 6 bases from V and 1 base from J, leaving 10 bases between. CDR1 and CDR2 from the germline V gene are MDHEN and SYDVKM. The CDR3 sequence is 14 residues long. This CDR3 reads CASSGPRSNQPQHF. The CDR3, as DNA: TGTGCCAGCAGCGGTCCACGGAGCAATCAGCCCCAGCATTTT.

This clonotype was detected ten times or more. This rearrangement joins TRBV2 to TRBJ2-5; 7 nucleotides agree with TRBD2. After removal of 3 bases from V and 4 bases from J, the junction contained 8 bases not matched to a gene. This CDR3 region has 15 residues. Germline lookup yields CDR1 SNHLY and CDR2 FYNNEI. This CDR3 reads CASSEEGGFGETQYF. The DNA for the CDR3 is TGTGCCAGCAGTGAGGAGGGAGGGTTTGGAGAGACCCAGTACTTC.

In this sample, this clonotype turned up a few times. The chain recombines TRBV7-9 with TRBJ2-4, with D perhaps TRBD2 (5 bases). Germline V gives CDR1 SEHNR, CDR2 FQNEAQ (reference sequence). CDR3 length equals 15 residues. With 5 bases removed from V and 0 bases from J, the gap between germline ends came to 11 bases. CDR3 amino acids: CASSLAEGAKNIQYF. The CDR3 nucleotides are TGTGCCAGCAGCCTGGCTGAGGGAGCCAAAAACATTCAGTACTTC.

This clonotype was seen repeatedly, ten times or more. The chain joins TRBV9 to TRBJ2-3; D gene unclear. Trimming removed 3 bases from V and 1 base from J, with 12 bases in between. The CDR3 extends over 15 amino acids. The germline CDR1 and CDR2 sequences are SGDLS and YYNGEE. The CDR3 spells CASSASRIGTDTQYF. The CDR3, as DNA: TGTGCCAGCAGCGCCTCTAGGATAGGCACAGATACGCAGTATTTT.

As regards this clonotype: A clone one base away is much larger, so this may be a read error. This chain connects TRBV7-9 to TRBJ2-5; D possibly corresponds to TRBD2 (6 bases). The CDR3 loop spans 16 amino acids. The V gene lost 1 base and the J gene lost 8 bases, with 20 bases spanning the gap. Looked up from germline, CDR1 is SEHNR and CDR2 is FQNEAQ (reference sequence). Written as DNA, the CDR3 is TGTGCCAGCAGCTTAGAACTAGTGGGAGGCCTCGGAACCCAGTACTTC. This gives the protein CASSLELVGGLGTQYF. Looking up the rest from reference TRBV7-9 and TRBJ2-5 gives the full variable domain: DTGVSQNPRHKITKRGQNVTFRCDPISEHNRLYWYRQTLGQGPEFLTYFQNEAQLEKSRLLSDRFSAERPKGSFSTLEIQRTEQGDSAMYLCASSLELVGGLGTQYFGPGTRLLVL.

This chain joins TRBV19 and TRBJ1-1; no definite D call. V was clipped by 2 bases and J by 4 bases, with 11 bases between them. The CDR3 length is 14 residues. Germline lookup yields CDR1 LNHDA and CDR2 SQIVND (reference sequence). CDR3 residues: CASSINPGGTEAFF. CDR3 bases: TGTGCCAGTAGTATAAATCCGGGAGGCACTGAAGCTTTCTTT.

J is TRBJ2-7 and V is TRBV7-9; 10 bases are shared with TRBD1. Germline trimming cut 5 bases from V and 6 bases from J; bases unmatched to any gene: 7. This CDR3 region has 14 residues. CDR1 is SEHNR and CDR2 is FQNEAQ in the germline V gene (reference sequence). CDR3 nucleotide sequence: TGTGCCAGCAGCGCTCCCGACAGGGGGCGCGAGCAGTACTTC. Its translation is CASSAPDRGREQYF.

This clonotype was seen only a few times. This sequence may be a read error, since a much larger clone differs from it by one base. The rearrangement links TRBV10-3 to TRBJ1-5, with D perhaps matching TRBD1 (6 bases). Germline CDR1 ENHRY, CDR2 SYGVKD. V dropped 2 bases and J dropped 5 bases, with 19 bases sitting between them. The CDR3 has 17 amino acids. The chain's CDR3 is CAISEPKGQGWDQPQHF. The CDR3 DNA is TGTGCCATCAGTGAGCCAAAAGGGCAGGGGTGGGATCAGCCCCAGCATTTT.

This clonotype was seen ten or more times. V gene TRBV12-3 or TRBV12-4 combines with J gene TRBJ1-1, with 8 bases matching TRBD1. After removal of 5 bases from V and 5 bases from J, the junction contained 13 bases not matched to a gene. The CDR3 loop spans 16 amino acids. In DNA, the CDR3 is TGTGCCAGCAGTCCAGACCAGGGGGCAATAAGGACTGAAGCTTTCTTT. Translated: CASSPDQGAIRTEAFF.

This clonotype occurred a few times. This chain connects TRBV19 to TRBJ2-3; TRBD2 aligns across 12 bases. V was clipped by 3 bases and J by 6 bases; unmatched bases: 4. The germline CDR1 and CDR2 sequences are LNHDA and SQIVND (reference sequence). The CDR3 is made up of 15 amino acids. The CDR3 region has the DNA TGTGCCAGTAGTATCCGACTAGCGGGAGTGGATACGCAGTATTTT. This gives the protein CASSIRLAGVDTQYF.

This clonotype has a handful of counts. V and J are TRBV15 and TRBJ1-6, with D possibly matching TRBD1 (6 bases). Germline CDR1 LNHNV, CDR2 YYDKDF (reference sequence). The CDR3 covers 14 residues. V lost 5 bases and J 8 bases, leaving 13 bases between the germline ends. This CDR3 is CATSREGGDSPLHF. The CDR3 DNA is TGTGCCACCAGCCGCGAAGGGGGTGATTCACCCCTCCACTTT.

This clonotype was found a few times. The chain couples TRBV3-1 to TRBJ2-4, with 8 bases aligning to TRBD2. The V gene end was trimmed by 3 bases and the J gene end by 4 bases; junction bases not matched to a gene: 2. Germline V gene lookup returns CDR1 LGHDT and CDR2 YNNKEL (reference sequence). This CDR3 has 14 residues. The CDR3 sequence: CASSHLAGKNIQYF. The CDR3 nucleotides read TGTGCCAGCAGCCATCTAGCGGGTAAAAACATTCAGTACTTC.